One and the same sample provided the 10 T cell receptor beta chains below, sequenced in a study of shared clonotypes between healthy human individuals (TCRdb year 2020). CD8 naive samples consisted of CD45RO-negative cells that were positively selected for CCR7, yielding a CD45RA+CCR7+ population without TemRA cells. The library came from the immunoSEQ multiplex PCR assay. TCRdb's version of the immuneACCESS table is confined to in-frame rearrangements and falls short of the full clone set. An unresolved V gene accounts for under half of the shortfall where checked; the remainder is of unknown origin. The sample table records millions of clones; under 95% of these occur just once. The top ten hold around 1.7% of the sample. The sequenced sample consisted of naive CD8+ T cells from PBMCs. Read against the paper, the sample's cell subset or site label means: CD45RA+CCR7+. The receptors stem from a young man in good health. Some clones in this sample may be carry-over from other donors' samples.

This chain uses TRBV5-5 with TRBJ2-2, with D perhaps assigned TRBD1 or TRBD2 (5 bases each). The V and J ends lost 6 bases and 3 bases respectively, with 18 bases between them. The CDR3 is made up of 16 amino acids. The germline CDR1 and CDR2 sequences are SGHKS and YYEKEE (reference sequence). DNA for the CDR3: TGTGCCAGCACTAAAGACCGGGGCTCTTACACCGGGGAGCTGTTTTTT. Translating it yields CASTKDRGSYTGELFF. The whole variable domain, remainder taken from reference TRBV5-5 and TRBJ2-2, is DAGVTQSPTHLIKTRGQQVTLRCSPISGHKSVSWYQQVLGQGPQFIFQYYEKEERGRGNFPDRFSARQFPNYSSELNVNALLLGDSALYLCASTKDRGSYTGELFFGEGSRLTVL.

The genes are TRBV6-1 and TRBJ1-4; 9 bases agree with TRBD1. This CDR3 has 15 amino acids. V gave up 4 bases and J gave up 6 bases; unmatched junction bases: 6. Germline V gene sequence: CDR1 MNHNS, CDR2 SASEGT. The CDR3 spells CASSAVTGGYEKLFF. The CDR3 bases are TGTGCCAGCAGTGCGGTGACAGGGGGTTATGAAAAACTGTTTTTT.

The rearrangement uses TRBV28 and TRBJ2-1; D remains ambiguous. Trimming cost V 5 bases and J 8 bases, with 16 bases left between them. Germline V gene lookup returns CDR1 MDHEN and CDR2 SYDVKM. This CDR3 is built from 14 residues. The CDR3, as DNA: TGTGCCAGCAGTACGCGGCTATCAACTGATGAGCAGTTCTTC. It specifies CASSTRLSTDEQFF.

J is TRBJ1-4 and V is TRBV2, with D uncertain. The CDR3 totals 18 residues. Germline assignment: CDR1 SNHLY and CDR2 FYNNEI. V lost 8 bases and J lost 0, with 22 bases in between. The CDR3 is CASARTSKLAATNEKLFF. DNA for the CDR3: TGTGCCAGCGCGCGGACCTCTAAACTGGCTGCAACTAATGAAAAACTGTTTTTT.

This clone was recorded only once. The chain recombines TRBV6-1 with TRBJ1-1; D is perhaps TRBD1 (5 bases). The CDR3 totals 14 residues. Germline V gives CDR1 MNHNS, CDR2 SASEGT. With 2 bases removed from V and 5 bases from J, the gap between germline ends came to 12 bases. In DNA, the CDR3 is TGTGCCAGCAGTGAATTTCGGGGGGGGACTGAAGCTTTCTTT. This codes for CASSEFRGGTEAFF.

The J gene is TRBJ2-1, the V gene TRBV23-1; D gene uncertain. TRBV23-1 is treated as an ORF (open reading frame) with a function not yet certain. This CDR3 is 15 amino acids long. Trimming cost V 7 bases and J 6 bases, with 19 bases left between them. The CDR3 DNA reads TGCGCCAGCACAACACAGCCTCATAGGAGCAATGAGCAGTTCTTC. Translating gives CASTTQPHRSNEQFF.

The chain carries TRBV28 and TRBJ1-2; 7 bases line up with TRBD1. With 4 bases clipped from V and 6 bases from J, the junction kept 5 bases outside the gene matches. CDR1 and CDR2 from the germline V gene are MDHEN and SYDVKM. The CDR3 totals 13 residues. CDR3 sequence: CASSSADRNGYTF. The CDR3 DNA sequence: TGTGCCAGCAGTTCAGCGGACAGGAATGGCTACACCTTC.

This clone came up a few times. The rearrangement joins TRBV10-1 to TRBJ2-3; 10 nucleotides line up with TRBD2. Germline-derived CDR1 and CDR2 are WNHNN and SYGVQD (reference sequence). The CDR3 is 16 amino acids. With V trimmed by 11 bases and J by 7 bases, 18 bases remained unmatched. The CDR3 loop reads CASSAIAGGDVNTQYF. The CDR3 DNA sequence: TGCGCCTCCTCGGCCATAGCGGGGGGCGACGTAAATACGCAGTATTTT.

V and J are TRBV28 and TRBJ2-1, with TRBD1 matching over 9 bases. V was clipped by 6 bases and J by 5 bases; unmatched bases: 8. Germline V CDR1 and CDR2: MDHEN, SYDVKM. The length of the CDR3 is 15 residues. The CDR3 sequence: CASREDRGTHNEQFF. The CDR3 nucleotides are TGTGCCAGCAGAGAAGACAGGGGGACTCACAATGAGCAGTTCTTC.

This clone was detected only once. The chain recombines TRBV9 with TRBJ1-1; possibly TRBD1 for D (5 bases). The CDR3 has 15 residues. Germline V gene data show CDR1 as SGDLS and CDR2 as YYNGEE. V was shortened by 3 bases and J by 4 bases, with 16 bases between the two germline ends. The CDR3, as DNA: TGTGCCAGCAGCGCCCGAAGCGAGGGGACCACTGAAGCTTTCTTT. This sequence encodes CASSARSEGTTEAFF. The variable domain in full, with the rest retrieved from reference TRBV9 and TRBJ1-1, is DSGVTQTPKHLITATGQRVTLRCSPRSGDLSVYWYQQSLDQGLQFLIQYYNGEERAKGNILERFSAQQFPDLHSELNLSSLELGDSALYFCASSARSEGTTEAFFGQGTRLTVV.